What follows are 15 T cell receptor beta chains derived from one specimen sequenced in a study of graft-versus-host responses after intestinal transplantation. Lymphocytes (intraepithelial and lamina propria) were released by processing the graft tissue. Method: immunoSEQ multiplex PCR; TCRdb's copy keeps in-frame clones and lacks some. The profile shows just under 65,000 clones, 75% to 90% of them singletons. Sequenced material: ileum tissue, taken less than 400 days after transplant. The receptor source for this set is a human patient who received an intestinal transplant, so some T cells may come from the graft donor.

Here the CDR3 DNA reads TGCGCCAGCAGCCCCGAAGAGTACAATGAGCAGTTCTTC. Translation gives CASSPEEYNEQFF. V is TRBV5-1 and J is TRBJ2-1; D ambiguous. Looked up from germline, CDR1 is SGHRS and CDR2 is YFSETQ. The CDR3 consists of 13 residues. Trimming shortened V by 4 bases and J by 4 bases, and 9 bases separated the two germline ends.

The chain links TRBV5-1 to TRBJ1-2; the match to TRBD1 covers 7 bases. Germline V gives CDR1 SGHRS, CDR2 YFSETQ. The CDR3 sequence is 13 residues long. V was clipped by 2 bases and J by 8 bases; unmatched bases: 6. Here the CDR3 reads CASSFGQAGGYTF. CDR3 sequence (DNA): TGCGCCAGCAGCTTCGGACAGGCGGGCGGCTACACCTTC.

The rearrangement links TRBV9 to TRBJ1-2; 7 bases are a match to TRBD1. The junction had 11 bases not matched to a gene; V was cut back by 5 bases and J by 1 base. This CDR3 is built from 16 residues. Germline V gene lookup returns CDR1 SGDLS and CDR2 YYNGEE. CDR3 residues: CASSGTGELINYGYTF. The CDR3 DNA reads as TGTGCCAGCAGTGGAACAGGGGAATTAATTAACTATGGCTACACCTTC.

The CDR3 DNA is TGTGCCAGCTCACCGGGGACTCGCTACGAGCAGTACTTC. It translates to CASSPGTRYEQYF. This rearrangement joins TRBV18 to TRBJ2-7, with D possibly matching TRBD2 (6 bases). This CDR3 is built from 13 residues. V lost 3 bases to trimming and J lost 3 bases, with 9 bases between them. Germline CDR1 KGHSH, CDR2 LQKENI. Drawing the rest from reference TRBV18 and TRBJ2-7, the complete variable domain is NAGVMQNPRHLVRRRGQEARLRCSPMKGHSHVYWYRQLPEEGLKFMVYLQKENIIDESGMPKERFSAEFPKEGPSILRIQQVVRGDSAAYFCASSPGTRYEQYFGPGTRLTVT.

The chain has TRBV5-5 and TRBJ1-1; no firm D call. The germline gives CDR1 SGHKS, CDR2 YYEKEE (reference sequence). V was shortened by 4 bases and J by 1 base, with 8 bases between the two germline ends. The CDR3 length is 13 residues. DNA of the CDR3: TGTGCCAGCAGCCAACTCGGGAACACTGAAGCTTTCTTT. Translation gives CASSQLGNTEAFF.

V usage is TRBV29-1 and J usage is TRBJ2-1, with TRBD1 identical over 8 bases. V was pared by 6 bases and J by 1 base, with 8 bases of the junction left unmatched. Germline loops: CDR1 SQVTM, CDR2 ANQGSEA. The CDR3 covers 15 residues. The chain's CDR3 is CSVVHRQGSYNEQFF. CDR3 nucleotides: TGCAGCGTGGTACACCGACAGGGGTCCTACAATGAGCAGTTCTTC.

The chain is built from TRBV18 and TRBJ2-3, with no clear D. With 2 bases removed from V and 6 bases from J, the gap between germline ends came to 9 bases. Germline CDR1 reads KGHSH; CDR2 reads LQKENI. The CDR3 extends over 13 amino acids. The CDR3: CASSPGSADTQYF. The CDR3 coding sequence is TGTGCCAGCTCACCAGGGTCAGCCGATACGCAGTATTTT.

V usage is TRBV10-1 and J usage is TRBJ1-2; no clear D gene. The V end was cut by 4 bases, the J end by 3 bases, with 9 bases between. CDR1 is WNHNN and CDR2 is SYGVQD in the germline V gene (reference sequence). The CDR3 spans 13 residues. This CDR3 reads CASSAGPDYGYTF. In nucleotides, the CDR3 is TGCGCCAGCAGTGCTGGACCCGACTATGGCTACACCTTC.

This rearrangement joins TRBV11-3 to TRBJ1-2, with 9 bases that match TRBD1. CDR1 and CDR2 from the germline V gene are SGHNT and YENEEA. After removal of 5 bases from V and 1 base from J, the junction contained 5 bases not matched to a gene. The CDR3 length is 15 residues. The DNA of the CDR3 is TGTGCCAGCAGCGGCCGGGACAGGGTTAACTATGGCTACACCTTC. Amino acids: CASSGRDRVNYGYTF. Looking up the rest from reference TRBV11-3 and TRBJ1-2 gives the full variable domain: EAGVVQSPRYKIIEKKQPVAFWCNPISGHNTLYWYLQNLGQGPELLIRYENEEAVDDSQLPKDRFSAERLKGVDSTLKIQPAELGDSAVYLCASSGRDRVNYGYTFGSGTRLTVV.

The chain carries TRBV29-1 and TRBJ1-2; 10 bases map to TRBD1. Germline V CDR1 and CDR2: SQVTM, ANQGSEA. CDR3 size: 11 residues. Germline trimming cut 6 bases from V and 7 bases from J; bases unmatched to any gene: 2. For the CDR3, the DNA is TGCAGCGTCCGGGACAGGGGTGGCTACACCTTC. Amino acids: CSVRDRGGYTF.

The chain links TRBV4-1 to TRBJ2-2; a weak D match, TRBD1 (6 bases). Trimming stripped 3 bases from V and 3 bases from J, with 8 bases between. The germline CDR1 and CDR2 sequences are MGHRA and YSYEKL. The CDR3 has 14 amino acids. The CDR3 nucleotides are TGCGCCAGCAGCCACTACAGGGACACCGGGGAGCTGTTTTTT. Its protein is CASSHYRDTGELFF.

CDR3 nucleotide sequence: TGTGCCAGCAGCGGGGGGTACAATGAGCAGTTCTTC. Protein sequence: CASSGGYNEQFF. This rearrangement joins TRBV11-2 to TRBJ2-1; TRBD2 is a possible D gene (6 bases). Germline V gene lookup returns CDR1 SGHAT and CDR2 FQNNGV. V was trimmed by 5 bases and J by 4 bases, leaving 6 bases between them. The CDR3 covers 12 residues. Based on the CDR3 plus reference TRBV11-2 and TRBJ2-1, the full variable domain is EAGVAQSPRYKIIEKRQSVAFWCNPISGHATLYWYQQILGQGPKLLIQFQNNGVVDDSQLPKDRFSAERLKGVDSTLKIQPAKLEDSAVYLCASSGGYNEQFFGPGTRLTVL.

J is TRBJ2-5 and V is TRBV19; D unresolved. CDR1 and CDR2 from the germline V gene are LNHDA and SQIVND (reference sequence). This CDR3 region has 14 residues. V was shortened by 1 base and J by 5 bases, with 11 bases between the two germline ends. CDR3 bases: TGTGCCAGTAGTATAGTTCCAGCACGGGAGACCCAGTACTTC. Its translation: CASSIVPARETQYF.

The chain carries TRBV12-5 and TRBJ2-1; possible D gene TRBD1, 5 bases. Germline CDR1 reads LGHNT; CDR2 reads FRNRAP. This CDR3 is built from 13 residues. V was cut by 3 bases and J by 5 bases, with 8 bases left in between. DNA of the CDR3: TGTGCTAGTGGTTTCCTGGACAACAATGAGCAGTTCTTC. It is translated as CASGFLDNNEQFF. Looking up the rest from reference TRBV12-5 and TRBJ2-1 gives the full variable domain: DARVTQTPRHKVTEMGQEVTMRCQPILGHNTVFWYRQTMMQGLELLAYFRNRAPLDDSGMPKDRFSAEMPDATLATLKIQPSEPRDSAVYFCASGFLDNNEQFFGPGTRLTVL.

The chain links TRBV5-1 to TRBJ1-6, with a possible D match to TRBD1 (5 bases). Deletions cut 2 bases from V and 10 bases from J, with 10 bases between. Germline CDR1 SGHRS, CDR2 YFSETQ. This CDR3 is 13 amino acids long. This chain's CDR3 is CASSFRVRSPLHF. The CDR3 DNA reads TGCGCCAGCAGCTTCAGGGTTCGATCACCCCTCCACTTT.